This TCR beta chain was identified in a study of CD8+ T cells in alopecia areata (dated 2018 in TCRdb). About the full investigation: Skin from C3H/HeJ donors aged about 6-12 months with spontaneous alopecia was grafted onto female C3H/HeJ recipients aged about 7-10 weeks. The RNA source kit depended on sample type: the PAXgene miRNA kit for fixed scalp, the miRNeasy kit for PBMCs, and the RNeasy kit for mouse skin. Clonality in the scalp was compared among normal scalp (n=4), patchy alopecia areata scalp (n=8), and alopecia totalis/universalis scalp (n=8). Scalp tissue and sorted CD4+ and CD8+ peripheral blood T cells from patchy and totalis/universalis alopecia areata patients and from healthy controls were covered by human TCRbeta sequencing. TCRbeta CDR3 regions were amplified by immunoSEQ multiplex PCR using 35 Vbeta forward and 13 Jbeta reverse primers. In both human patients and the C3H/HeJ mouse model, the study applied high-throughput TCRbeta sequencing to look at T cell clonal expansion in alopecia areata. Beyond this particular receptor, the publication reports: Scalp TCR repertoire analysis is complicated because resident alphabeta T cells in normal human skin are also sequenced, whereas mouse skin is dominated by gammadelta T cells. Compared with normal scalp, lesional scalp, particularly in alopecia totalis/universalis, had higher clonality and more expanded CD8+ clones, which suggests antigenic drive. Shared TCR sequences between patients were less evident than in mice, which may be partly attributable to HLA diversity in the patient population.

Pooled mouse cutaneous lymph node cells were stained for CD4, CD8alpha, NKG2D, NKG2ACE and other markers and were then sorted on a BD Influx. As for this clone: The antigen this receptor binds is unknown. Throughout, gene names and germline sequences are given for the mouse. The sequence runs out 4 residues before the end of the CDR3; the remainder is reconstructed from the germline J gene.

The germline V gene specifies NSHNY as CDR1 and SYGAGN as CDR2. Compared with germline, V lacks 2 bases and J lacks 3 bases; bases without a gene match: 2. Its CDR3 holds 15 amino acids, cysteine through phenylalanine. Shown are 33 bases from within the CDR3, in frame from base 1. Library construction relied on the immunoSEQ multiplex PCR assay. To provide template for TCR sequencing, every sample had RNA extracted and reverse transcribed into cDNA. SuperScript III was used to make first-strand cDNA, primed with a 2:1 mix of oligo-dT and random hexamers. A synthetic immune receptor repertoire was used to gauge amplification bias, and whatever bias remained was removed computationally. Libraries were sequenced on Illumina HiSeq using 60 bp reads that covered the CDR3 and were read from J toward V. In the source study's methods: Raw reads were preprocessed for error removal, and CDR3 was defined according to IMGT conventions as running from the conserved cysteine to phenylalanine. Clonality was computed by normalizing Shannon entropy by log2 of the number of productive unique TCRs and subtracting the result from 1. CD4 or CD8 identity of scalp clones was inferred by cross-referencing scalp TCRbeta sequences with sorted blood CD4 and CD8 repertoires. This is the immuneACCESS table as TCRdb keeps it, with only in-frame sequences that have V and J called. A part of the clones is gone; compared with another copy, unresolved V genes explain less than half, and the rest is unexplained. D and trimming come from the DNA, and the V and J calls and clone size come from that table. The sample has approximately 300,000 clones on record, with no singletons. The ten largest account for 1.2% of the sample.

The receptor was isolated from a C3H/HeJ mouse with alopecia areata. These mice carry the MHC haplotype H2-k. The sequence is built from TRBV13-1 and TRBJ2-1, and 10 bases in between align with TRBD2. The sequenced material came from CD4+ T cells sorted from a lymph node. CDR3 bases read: TGTGCCAGCAGTGAGGGACTGGGGATCTATGCT. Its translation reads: CASSEGLGIYA. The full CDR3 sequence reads CASSEGLGIYAEQFF.